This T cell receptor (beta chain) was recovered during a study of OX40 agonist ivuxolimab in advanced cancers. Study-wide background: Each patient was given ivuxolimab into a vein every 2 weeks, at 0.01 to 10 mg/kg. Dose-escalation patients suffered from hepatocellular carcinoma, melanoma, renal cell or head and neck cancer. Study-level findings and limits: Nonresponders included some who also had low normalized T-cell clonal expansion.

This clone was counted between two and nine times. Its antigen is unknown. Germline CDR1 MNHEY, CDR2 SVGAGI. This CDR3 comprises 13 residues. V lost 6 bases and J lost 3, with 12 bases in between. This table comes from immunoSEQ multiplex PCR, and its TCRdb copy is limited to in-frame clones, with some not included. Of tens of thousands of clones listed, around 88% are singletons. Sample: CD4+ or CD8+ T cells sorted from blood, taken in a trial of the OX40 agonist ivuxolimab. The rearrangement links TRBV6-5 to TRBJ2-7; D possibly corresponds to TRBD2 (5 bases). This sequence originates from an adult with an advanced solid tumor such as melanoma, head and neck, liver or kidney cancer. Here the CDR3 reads CASRTPRGYEQYF. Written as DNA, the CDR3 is TGTGCCAGCAGGACACCCCGGGGCTACGAGCAGTACTTC.